This entry lists 11 T cell receptor beta chains sequenced from one sample in a study of blood T cell repertoires in COVID-19. Using immunoSEQ multiplex PCR, the repertoire was profiled, and TCRdb retains in-frame clones only, with some absent. The sample consists of almost 90,000 clones, less than 95% of them appearing once. Material for sequencing was peripheral blood. Receptors were obtained from a man in his late teens or twenties with COVID-19, enrolled during active disease.

The rearrangement links TRBV24-1 to TRBJ2-4; TRBD2 matches at 9 bases. The J segment lost 7 bases and the V segment lost 12 bases, leaving 9 bases of the junction unmatched. From germline, CDR1 is KGHDR and CDR2 SFDVKD. The CDR3 is 13 residues long. The DNA of the CDR3 is TGTGCCGCCCCTTCCAGCGGGAGGAACATTCAGTACTTC. It yields the protein CAAPSSGRNIQYF.

The chain recombines TRBV28 with TRBJ1-3, with D perhaps TRBD1 (6 bases). CDR3 length: 15 amino acids. V dropped 3 bases and J dropped 2 bases, with 11 bases sitting between them. Germline CDR1 reads MDHEN; CDR2 reads SYDVKM. The CDR3 region has the DNA TGTGCCAGCAGTTTTCCCGGGACAACTGGAAACACCATATATTTT. Protein: CASSFPGTTGNTIYF.

This chain uses TRBV6-5 with TRBJ2-2; 7 bases map to TRBD2. V shed 4 bases, J shed 3 bases, and the junction held 5 bases outside the gene matches. The CDR3 has 15 amino acids. CDR1 is MNHEY and CDR2 is SVGAGI in the germline V gene. The CDR3 sequence: CASSSRELDTGELFF. The CDR3 nucleotides are TGTGCCAGCAGTTCGCGGGAGCTAGACACCGGGGAGCTGTTTTTT.

V is TRBV18 and J is TRBJ1-5, with TRBD1 as a possible D gene (5 bases). Between the trimmed V and J ends, which lost 3 bases and 4 bases, there was a span of 13 bases. From germline, CDR1 is KGHSH and CDR2 LQKENI. There are 15 residues in the CDR3. CDR3 amino acids: CASSPAERGNQPQHF. The CDR3 coding sequence is TGTGCCAGCTCACCCGCGGAAAGGGGAAATCAGCCCCAGCATTTT.

CDR3 protein: CASSPRRMVSGADTQYF. The CDR3 DNA sequence: TGTGCCAGCAGCCCCCGGAGGATGGTCTCGGGGGCAGATACGCAGTATTTT. J is TRBJ2-3 and V is TRBV5-8; TRBD2 is a possible D gene (6 bases). With 4 bases removed from V and 4 bases from J, the gap between germline ends came to 22 bases. Germline-derived CDR1 and CDR2 are SGHTS and YDEGEE. This CDR3 spans 17 amino acids.

The genes are TRBV20-1 and TRBJ2-5, with a possible D match to TRBD1 (5 bases). Germline CDR1 DFQATT, CDR2 SNEGSKA (reference sequence). The CDR3 consists of 13 residues. Trimming stripped 3 bases from V and 2 bases from J, with 10 bases between. The chain's CDR3 is CSASFQGQETQYF. The CDR3 DNA follows: TGCAGTGCTAGTTTTCAGGGTCAAGAGACCCAGTACTTC.

The chain uses TRBV27 and TRBJ1-1, with TRBD1 matching 7 bases. This CDR3 contains 17 residues. Germline V gene lookup returns CDR1 MNHEY and CDR2 SMNVEV (reference sequence). Unmatched junction bases numbered 12, after V lost 1 base and J lost 4 bases. This CDR3 reads CASSLFRQGGRRTEAFF. CDR3 coding DNA: TGTGCCAGCAGTTTATTCAGGCAGGGGGGTCGACGCACTGAAGCTTTCTTT.

The chain joins TRBV10-2 to TRBJ2-1; D remains unclear. This CDR3 contains 16 residues. The germline V and J ends were trimmed by 0 bases and 6 bases, with 15 bases remaining between them. CDR1 WSHSY and CDR2 SAAADI come from the germline V gene. CDR3 nucleotides: TGCGCCAGCAGTGAGTCGAGCGTCAATACGCCCAATGAGCAGTTCTTC. Its translation: CASSESSVNTPNEQFF.

The sample holds a few counts of this clone. The J gene is TRBJ2-7, the V gene TRBV12-3 or TRBV12-4, with a possible D match to TRBD1 (6 bases). V was trimmed by 5 bases and J by 5 bases, leaving 10 bases between them. This CDR3 is 12 amino acids long. CDR3 coding DNA: TGTGCCAGCAGTCAAACAGGGAACGAGCAGTACTTC. Protein product: CASSQTGNEQYF.

This chain connects TRBV28 to TRBJ1-1; 12 nucleotides agree with TRBD1. Trimming removed 3 bases from V and 1 base from J; junction bases left unmatched: 9. Looked up from germline, CDR1 is MDHEN and CDR2 is SYDVKM. The length of the CDR3 is 18 residues. In DNA form, the CDR3 reads TGTGCCAGCAGTTTTTCGGGACAGGGGGCGATTGGGAACACTGAAGCTTTCTTT. This translates into CASSFSGQGAIGNTEAFF.

J is TRBJ1-5 and V is TRBV4-3; 9 bases are shared with TRBD1. CDR3 size: 14 residues. V lost 4 bases, J lost 5 bases, and 3 bases stayed unmatched. The V gene's germline CDR1 is LGHNA and CDR2 YSLEER. The CDR3 bases are TGCGCCAGCAGCCCGGGGGACAGGGATCAGCCCCAGCATTTT. Protein sequence: CASSPGDRDQPQHF.